The subject of this entry is one T cell receptor beta chain. Ophthalmopathy was moderately-to-severely active, CAS at least 3, NOSPECS at least 4, lasting under 3 months. Out of around 9.4 ml of fresh peripheral blood, PBMCs were obtained. This specimen belongs to a study of Graves' ophthalmopathy and Graves' hyperthyroidism. The CDR3 spans 14 residues. From germline, CDR1 is LNHDA and CDR2 SQIVND (reference sequence). V was clipped by 6 bases and J by 0 bases, with 9 bases between them. The study amplified TCR beta CDR3 regions using RNA transcripts. HTBI primers were employed in first-round RT-PCR, then a second-round multiplex PCR followed. TCRdb analysed the multiplex PCR reads with MiXCR anew, one entry per CDR3 protein. This sample has 40,000 to 45,000 distinct CDR3 sequences, with roughly half found just once.

The clonotype comes from an adult man with Graves' ophthalmopathy. The sequenced material came from peripheral blood. This chain links TRBV19 with TRBJ1-5; TRBD1 is a possible D gene (6 bases). The CDR3 sequence: CASRRGGSNQPQHF. CDR3 coding DNA: TGTGCCAGTAGGAGAGGGGGTAGCAATCAGCCCCAGCATTTT.